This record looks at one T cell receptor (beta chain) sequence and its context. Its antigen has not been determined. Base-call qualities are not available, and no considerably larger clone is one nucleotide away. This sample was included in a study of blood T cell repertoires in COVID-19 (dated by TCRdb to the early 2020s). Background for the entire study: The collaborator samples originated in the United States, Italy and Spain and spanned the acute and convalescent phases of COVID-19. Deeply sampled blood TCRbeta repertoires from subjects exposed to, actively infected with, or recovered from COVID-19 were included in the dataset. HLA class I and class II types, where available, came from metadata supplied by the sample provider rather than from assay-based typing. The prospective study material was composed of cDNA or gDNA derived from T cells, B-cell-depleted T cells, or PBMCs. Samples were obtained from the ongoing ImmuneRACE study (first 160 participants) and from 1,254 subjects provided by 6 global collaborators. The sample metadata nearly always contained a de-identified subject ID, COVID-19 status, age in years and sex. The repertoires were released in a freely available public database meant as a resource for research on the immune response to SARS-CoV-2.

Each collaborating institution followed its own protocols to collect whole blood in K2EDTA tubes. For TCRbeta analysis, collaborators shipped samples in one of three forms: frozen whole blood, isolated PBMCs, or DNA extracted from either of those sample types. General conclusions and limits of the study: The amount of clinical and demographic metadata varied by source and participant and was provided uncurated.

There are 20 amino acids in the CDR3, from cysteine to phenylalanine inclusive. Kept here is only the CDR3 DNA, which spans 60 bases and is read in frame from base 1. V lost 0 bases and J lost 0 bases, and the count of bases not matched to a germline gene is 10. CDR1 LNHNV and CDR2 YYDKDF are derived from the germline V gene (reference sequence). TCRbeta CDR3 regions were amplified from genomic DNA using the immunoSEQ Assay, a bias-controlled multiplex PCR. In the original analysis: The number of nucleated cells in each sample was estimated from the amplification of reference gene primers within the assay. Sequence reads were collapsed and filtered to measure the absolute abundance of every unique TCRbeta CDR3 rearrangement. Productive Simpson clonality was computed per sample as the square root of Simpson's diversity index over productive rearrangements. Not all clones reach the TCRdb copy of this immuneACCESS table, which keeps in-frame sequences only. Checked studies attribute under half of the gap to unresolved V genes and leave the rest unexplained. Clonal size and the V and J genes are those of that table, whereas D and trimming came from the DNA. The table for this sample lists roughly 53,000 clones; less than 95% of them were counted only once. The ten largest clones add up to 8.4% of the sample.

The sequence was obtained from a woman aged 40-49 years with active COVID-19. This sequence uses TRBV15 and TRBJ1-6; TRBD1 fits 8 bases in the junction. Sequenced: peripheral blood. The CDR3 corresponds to CATSREPYTGGYSYNSPLHF. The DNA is TGTGCCACCAGCAGAGAGCCCTACACAGGGGGTTACTCCTATAATTCACCCCTCCACTTT. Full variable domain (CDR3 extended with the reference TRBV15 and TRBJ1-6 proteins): DAMVIQNPRYQVTQFGKPVTLSCSQTLNHNVMYWYQQKSSQAPKLLFHYYDKDFNNEADTPDNFQSRRPNTSFCFLDIRSPGLGDTAMYLCATSREPYTGGYSYNSPLHFGNGTRLTVT.